A selection of T cell receptor beta chains follows, all from one sample in a study of siplizumab effects on memory and regulatory T cells. TCRdb's copy holds only in-frame clones and misses some; the assay was immunoSEQ multiplex PCR. The sample has around 120,000 clones, around 94% seen once. The sample consisted of non-Treg CD4+ T cells sorted from blood. The source of these receptors is a human donor in good health. Both conserved end residues are part of each CDR3. Fields, in order: J gene, clone size, D gene, V gene, CDR3 DNA, CDR3 protein. A D gene is named only where the DNA matches it firmly. The size entry is marked missing in some rows and otherwise reads once, few, many or a size class.

j_gene: TRBJ2-2; abundance: -; d_gene: -; v_gene: TRBV10-3; CDR3nt: TGTGCCATCTCCGTAGGAGACACCGGGGAGCTGTTTTTT; CDR3aa: CAISVGDTGELFF
j_gene: TRBJ1-6; abundance: -; d_gene: -; v_gene: TRBV15; CDR3nt: TGTGCCACCAGCAGAGACAGGGACAATTCACCCCTCCACTTT; CDR3aa: CATSRDRDNSPLHF
j_gene: TRBJ1-1; abundance: -; d_gene: -; v_gene: TRBV6-5; CDR3nt: TGTGCCAGCAGTCCCAGGGGCAGCGCTGAAGCTTTCTTT; CDR3aa: CASSPRGSAEAFF
j_gene: TRBJ2-5; abundance: few; d_gene: TRBD2; v_gene: TRBV5-1; CDR3nt: TGCGCCAGCAGCCCTGGCGGGGGGGGGCCGAGGGAGACCCAGTACTTC; CDR3aa: CASSPGGGGPRETQYF
j_gene: TRBJ1-1; abundance: -; d_gene: -; v_gene: TRBV29-1; CDR3nt: TGCAGCGTTGAAAGGTTTCAGGGAGGCACTGAAGCTTTCTTT; CDR3aa: CSVERFQGGTEAFF
j_gene: TRBJ1-1; abundance: -; d_gene: TRBD1; v_gene: TRBV5-1; CDR3nt: TGCGCCAGCAGCTTCCGACAGGGAAGTGCTGAAGCTTTCTTT; CDR3aa: CASSFRQGSAEAFF
j_gene: TRBJ2-3; abundance: -; d_gene: -; v_gene: TRBV15; CDR3nt: TGTGCCACCAGCAGAGGGGACGCAGATACGCAGTATTTT; CDR3aa: CATSRGDADTQYF
j_gene: TRBJ2-7; abundance: -; d_gene: -; v_gene: TRBV10-3; CDR3nt: TGTGCCATCAGTGAGATGTCAGGGTTGTACGAGCAGTACTTC; CDR3aa: CAISEMSGLYEQYF
j_gene: TRBJ2-5; abundance: -; d_gene: -; v_gene: TRBV5-1; CDR3nt: TGCGCCAGCACCCGAGGGGGGCAAGAGACCCAGTACTTC; CDR3aa: CASTRGGQETQYF
j_gene: TRBJ1-4; abundance: -; d_gene: -; v_gene: TRBV6-1; CDR3nt: TGTGCCAGCAGTGAACGGGGAGGGGGTGAAAAACTGTTTTTT; CDR3aa: CASSERGGGEKLFF
j_gene: TRBJ2-7; abundance: -; d_gene: TRBD2; v_gene: TRBV5-1; CDR3nt: TGCGCCAGCAGCTTGGTGGCTAGCGGAGCCTACGAGCAGTACTTC; CDR3aa: CASSLVASGAYEQYF
j_gene: TRBJ1-2; abundance: -; d_gene: TRBD1; v_gene: TRBV7-9; CDR3nt: TGTGCCAGCAGCTCCAGGGGAGGGGGCTCTAACTATGGCTACACCTTC; CDR3aa: CASSSRGGGSNYGYTF
j_gene: TRBJ2-6; abundance: once; d_gene: TRBD2; v_gene: TRBV5-6; CDR3nt: TGTGCCAGCAGCGCTAGCGGGATAAAAAGCTCTGGGGCCAACGTCCTGACTTTC; CDR3aa: CASSASGIKSSGANVLTF
j_gene: TRBJ1-6; abundance: once; d_gene: -; v_gene: TRBV11-2; CDR3nt: TGTGCCAGCACCCTCGGACAGAGCTCCTATAATTCACCCCTCCACTTT; CDR3aa: CASTLGQSSYNSPLHF
j_gene: TRBJ2-7; abundance: -; d_gene: TRBD1; v_gene: TRBV29-1; CDR3nt: TGCAGCGTTGTGGGACAGGGGGCCTCCTACGAGCAGTACTTC; CDR3aa: CSVVGQGASYEQYF
j_gene: TRBJ2-7; abundance: -; d_gene: TRBD1; v_gene: TRBV27; CDR3nt: TGTGCCAGCAGTTTGTTCGGGACAGGGACCTACGAGCAGTACTTC; CDR3aa: CASSLFGTGTYEQYF
j_gene: TRBJ1-2; abundance: -; d_gene: -; v_gene: TRBV28; CDR3nt: TGTGCCAGCAGTTTACCGACAACTAACTATGGCTACACCTTC; CDR3aa: CASSLPTTNYGYTF
j_gene: TRBJ1-1; abundance: once; d_gene: -; v_gene: TRBV27; CDR3nt: TGTGCCAGCAGTCTGACCTTCAACACTGAAGCTTTCTTT; CDR3aa: CASSLTFNTEAFF
j_gene: TRBJ1-5; abundance: -; d_gene: -; v_gene: TRBV6-1; CDR3nt: TGTGCCAGCAGTGAAAACGACGATAGCAATCAGCCCCAGCATTTT; CDR3aa: CASSENDDSNQPQHF
j_gene: TRBJ2-3; abundance: -; d_gene: -; v_gene: TRBV6-1; CDR3nt: TGTGCCAGCAGTCCCGGGGACTCTAGCACAGATACGCAGTATTTT; CDR3aa: CASSPGDSSTDTQYF
j_gene: TRBJ2-3; abundance: once; d_gene: -; v_gene: TRBV29-1; CDR3nt: TGCAGCGTTGAACGAGACACAGATACGCAGTATTTT; CDR3aa: CSVERDTDTQYF
j_gene: TRBJ2-1; abundance: -; d_gene: -; v_gene: TRBV28; CDR3nt: TGTGCCAGCAGTCCCTTAGCGGATGAGCAGTTCTTC; CDR3aa: CASSPLADEQFF
j_gene: TRBJ2-7; abundance: -; d_gene: -; v_gene: TRBV2; CDR3nt: TGTGCCAGTAGTGGGACTGGTCCCGAGCAGTACTTC; CDR3aa: CASSGTGPEQYF
j_gene: TRBJ2-1; abundance: -; d_gene: -; v_gene: TRBV14; CDR3nt: TGTGCCAGCAGTCTCCAGGGCCCCGCTAGTGAGCAGTTCTTC; CDR3aa: CASSLQGPASEQFF
j_gene: TRBJ1-4; abundance: -; d_gene: -; v_gene: TRBV19; CDR3nt: TGTGCCAGTAGTAACCAGGCCGCGCAGAATGAAAAACTGTTTTTT; CDR3aa: CASSNQAAQNEKLFF
j_gene: TRBJ1-1; abundance: -; d_gene: -; v_gene: TRBV13; CDR3nt: TGTGCCAGCAGCTTGGGGGGGAAGAACACTGAAGCTTTCTTT; CDR3aa: CASSLGGKNTEAFF
j_gene: TRBJ2-3; abundance: -; d_gene: TRBD2; v_gene: TRBV5-1; CDR3nt: TGCGCCAGCAGCCCTAGCGGGGGGGCCGTCACAGATACGCAGTATTTT; CDR3aa: CASSPSGGAVTDTQYF
j_gene: TRBJ2-1; abundance: -; d_gene: -; v_gene: TRBV10-3; CDR3nt: TGTGCCATCAGTGGCTTATTCGGCCGGGATAACAATGAGCAGTTCTTC; CDR3aa: CAISGLFGRDNNEQFF
j_gene: TRBJ2-1; abundance: -; d_gene: -; v_gene: TRBV4-2; CDR3nt: TGTGCCAGCAGCCCCTCGGGGATGAGGGGGGACTTCTTC; CDR3aa: CASSPSGMRGDFF
j_gene: TRBJ1-3; abundance: -; d_gene: -; v_gene: TRBV7-9; CDR3nt: TGTGCCAGCAGCTTAGGGTATTACTCTGGAAACACCATATATTTT; CDR3aa: CASSLGYYSGNTIYF
j_gene: TRBJ1-6; abundance: -; d_gene: -; v_gene: TRBV28; CDR3nt: TGTGCCAGCAGTTTATACGGGTTCGATGATAATTCACCCCTCCACTTT; CDR3aa: CASSLYGFDDNSPLHF
j_gene: TRBJ2-7; abundance: -; d_gene: TRBD1; v_gene: TRBV6-6; CDR3nt: TGTGCCAGTACCCCCGGGACAGGGGGCCCATACGAGCAGTACTTC; CDR3aa: CASTPGTGGPYEQYF
j_gene: TRBJ2-2; abundance: -; d_gene: -; v_gene: TRBV2; CDR3nt: TGTGCCAGCAGTTATGGCACCATGAACACCGGGGAGCTGTTTTTT; CDR3aa: CASSYGTMNTGELFF
j_gene: TRBJ2-7; abundance: -; d_gene: TRBD2; v_gene: TRBV9; CDR3nt: TGTGCCAGCAGCGTAGTCGGTAGCGGGAGGGCCCACGAGCAGTACTTC; CDR3aa: CASSVVGSGRAHEQYF
j_gene: TRBJ1-4; abundance: -; d_gene: TRBD1; v_gene: TRBV14; CDR3nt: TGTGCCAGCAGCCAAACTTTACACTACGGGACAGGGACTGAAAAACTGTTTTTT; CDR3aa: CASSQTLHYGTGTEKLFF
j_gene: TRBJ1-2; abundance: -; d_gene: TRBD1; v_gene: TRBV10-3; CDR3nt: TGTGCCATCAGTGAAGTTCCAGGGGGCGGCTACACCTTC; CDR3aa: CAISEVPGGGYTF
j_gene: TRBJ1-1; abundance: -; d_gene: -; v_gene: TRBV5-1; CDR3nt: TGCGCCAGCAGCTTGGCCCCCGACATTAATGAAGCTTTCTTT; CDR3aa: CASSLAPDINEAFF
j_gene: TRBJ2-5; abundance: -; d_gene: -; v_gene: TRBV5-4; CDR3nt: TGTGCCAGCAGCCCGGCCAGGGGCTACAAAGCCCAAGAGACCCAGTACTTC; CDR3aa: CASSPARGYKAQETQYF
j_gene: TRBJ1-5; abundance: -; d_gene: -; v_gene: TRBV6-6; CDR3nt: TGTGCCAGCTGGTGGGGTAGCAATCAGCCCCAGCATTTT; CDR3aa: CASWWGSNQPQHF
j_gene: TRBJ2-7; abundance: -; d_gene: -; v_gene: TRBV7-2; CDR3nt: TGTGCCAGCAGCTCAACGTGGGGGGTTGGTTACGAGCAGTACTTC; CDR3aa: CASSSTWGVGYEQYF
j_gene: TRBJ2-7; abundance: -; d_gene: TRBD1; v_gene: TRBV4-2; CDR3nt: TGTGCCAGCAGCCAAGGAGGGCGCCTAGGGGGCCACGAGCAGTACTTC; CDR3aa: CASSQGGRLGGHEQYF
j_gene: TRBJ1-2; abundance: -; d_gene: -; v_gene: TRBV19; CDR3nt: TGTGCCAGTAGCCAAGCCCCGGACGGATACTATGGCTACACCTTC; CDR3aa: CASSQAPDGYYGYTF
j_gene: TRBJ1-2; abundance: -; d_gene: -; v_gene: TRBV19; CDR3nt: TGTGCCAGTAGTATCTCATTCCTAGGGGGCTACACCTTC; CDR3aa: CASSISFLGGYTF
j_gene: TRBJ2-3; abundance: -; d_gene: -; v_gene: TRBV9; CDR3nt: TGTGCCAGCAGCGTAGACTCAACCAGCACAGATACGCAGTATTTT; CDR3aa: CASSVDSTSTDTQYF
j_gene: TRBJ1-4; abundance: -; d_gene: TRBD1; v_gene: TRBV27; CDR3nt: TGTGCCAGCAGTTCGGCGCCCAGGGGGCACCTGTTTTTT; CDR3aa: CASSSAPRGHLFF
j_gene: TRBJ2-5; abundance: -; d_gene: -; v_gene: TRBV6-1; CDR3nt: TGTGCCAGCAGTGAAGCGCTTCGGGGAGAGGCCTCTCCCCAGACCCAGTACTTC; CDR3aa: CASSEALRGEASPQTQYF
j_gene: TRBJ2-7; abundance: -; d_gene: -; v_gene: TRBV18; CDR3nt: TGTGCCAGCTCACCACTTAACCATCCCGCGGGGGAGCAGTACTTC; CDR3aa: CASSPLNHPAGEQYF
j_gene: TRBJ1-1; abundance: -; d_gene: -; v_gene: TRBV10-2; CDR3nt: TGCGCCAGCAGGCGACAGGCTGACACTGAAGCTTTCTTT; CDR3aa: CASRRQADTEAFF
j_gene: TRBJ2-7; abundance: -; d_gene: TRBD2; v_gene: TRBV6-5; CDR3nt: TGTGCCAGCAGTCAACCTAGCGGGAGGATCTACGAGCAGTACTTC; CDR3aa: CASSQPSGRIYEQYF
j_gene: TRBJ2-1; abundance: -; d_gene: TRBD1; v_gene: TRBV5-1; CDR3nt: TGCGCCAGCAGACGCGACAGGGGGGCTGAGCAGTTCTTC; CDR3aa: CASRRDRGAEQFF
j_gene: TRBJ1-5; abundance: -; d_gene: -; v_gene: TRBV7-6; CDR3nt: TGTGCCAGCAGCTTGGACCAGGGGTTCAATCAGCCCCAGCATTTT; CDR3aa: CASSLDQGFNQPQHF
j_gene: TRBJ1-1; abundance: -; d_gene: TRBD1; v_gene: TRBV7-9; CDR3nt: TGTGCCAGCAGCAATTCGGGACAGTCCGTCTTGGCTTTCTTT; CDR3aa: CASSNSGQSVLAFF
j_gene: TRBJ2-7; abundance: -; d_gene: -; v_gene: TRBV9; CDR3nt: TGTGCCAGCAGCGTAGTAGGAGGGGGCGAGCAGTACTTC; CDR3aa: CASSVVGGGEQYF
j_gene: TRBJ1-1; abundance: -; d_gene: TRBD1; v_gene: TRBV19; CDR3nt: TGTGCCAGTAGACTCCAGGGGGCTTTGAACACTGAAGCTTTCTTT; CDR3aa: CASRLQGALNTEAFF
j_gene: TRBJ2-5; abundance: -; d_gene: -; v_gene: TRBV9; CDR3nt: TGTGCCAGCAGCGTAAGGGCAGGCGATCAAGAGACCCAGTACTTC; CDR3aa: CASSVRAGDQETQYF
j_gene: TRBJ1-1; abundance: -; d_gene: -; v_gene: TRBV5-1; CDR3nt: TGCGCCAGCAGCTTGCCAGGGGCGGAAGCTTTCTTT; CDR3aa: CASSLPGAEAFF
j_gene: TRBJ1-1; abundance: -; d_gene: TRBD1; v_gene: TRBV7-9; CDR3nt: TGTGCCAGCAGCCCGGGGACAGGGAGGCTTCGGTGGACTGAAGCTTTCTTT; CDR3aa: CASSPGTGRLRWTEAFF
j_gene: TRBJ1-5; abundance: few; d_gene: -; v_gene: TRBV12-5; CDR3nt: TGTGCTAGTGGTCCAACGGGGCAGCCCCAGCATTTT; CDR3aa: CASGPTGQPQHF
j_gene: TRBJ1-2; abundance: -; d_gene: -; v_gene: TRBV2; CDR3nt: TGTGCCAGCAGTGAAGCCCTCAGAGGGGGGAGGGACTATGGCTACACCTTC; CDR3aa: CASSEALRGGRDYGYTF
j_gene: TRBJ2-5; abundance: -; d_gene: -; v_gene: TRBV19; CDR3nt: TGTGCCACCGGGGGCCAACTTCAAGAGACCCAGTACTTC; CDR3aa: CATGGQLQETQYF